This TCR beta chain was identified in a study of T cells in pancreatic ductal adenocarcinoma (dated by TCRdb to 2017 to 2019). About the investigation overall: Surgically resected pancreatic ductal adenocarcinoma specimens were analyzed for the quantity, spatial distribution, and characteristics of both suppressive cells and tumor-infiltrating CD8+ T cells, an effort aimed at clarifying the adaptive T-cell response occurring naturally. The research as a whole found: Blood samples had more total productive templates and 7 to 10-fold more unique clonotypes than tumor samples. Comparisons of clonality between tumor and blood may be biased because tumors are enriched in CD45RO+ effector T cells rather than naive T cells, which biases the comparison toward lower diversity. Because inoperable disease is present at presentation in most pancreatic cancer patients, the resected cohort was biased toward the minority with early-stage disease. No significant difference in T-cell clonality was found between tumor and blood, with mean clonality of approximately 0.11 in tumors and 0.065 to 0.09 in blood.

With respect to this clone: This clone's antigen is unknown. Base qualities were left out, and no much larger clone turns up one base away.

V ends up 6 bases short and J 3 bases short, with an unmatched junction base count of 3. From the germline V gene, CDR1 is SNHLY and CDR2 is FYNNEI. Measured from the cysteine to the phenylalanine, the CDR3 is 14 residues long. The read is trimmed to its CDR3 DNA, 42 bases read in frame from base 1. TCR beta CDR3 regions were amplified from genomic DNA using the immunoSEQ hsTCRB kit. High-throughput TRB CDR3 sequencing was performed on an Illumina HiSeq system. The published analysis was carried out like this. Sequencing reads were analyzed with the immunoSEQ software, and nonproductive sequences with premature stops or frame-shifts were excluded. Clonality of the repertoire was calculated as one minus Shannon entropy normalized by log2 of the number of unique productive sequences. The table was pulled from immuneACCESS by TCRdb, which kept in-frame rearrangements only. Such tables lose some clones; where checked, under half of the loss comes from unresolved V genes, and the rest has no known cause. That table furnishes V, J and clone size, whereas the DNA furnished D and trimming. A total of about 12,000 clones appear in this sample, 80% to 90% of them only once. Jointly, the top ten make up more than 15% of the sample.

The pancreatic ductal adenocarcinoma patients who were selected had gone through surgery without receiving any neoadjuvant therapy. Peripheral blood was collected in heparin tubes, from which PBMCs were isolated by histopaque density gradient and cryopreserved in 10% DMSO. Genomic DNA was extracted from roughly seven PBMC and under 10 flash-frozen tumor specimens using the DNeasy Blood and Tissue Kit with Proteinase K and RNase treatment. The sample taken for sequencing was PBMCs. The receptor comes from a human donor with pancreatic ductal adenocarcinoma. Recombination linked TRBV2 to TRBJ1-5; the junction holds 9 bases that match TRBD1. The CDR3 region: CASRGTGYNQPQHF. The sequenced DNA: TGTGCCAGCAGGGGGACAGGGTACAATCAGCCCCAGCATTTT.